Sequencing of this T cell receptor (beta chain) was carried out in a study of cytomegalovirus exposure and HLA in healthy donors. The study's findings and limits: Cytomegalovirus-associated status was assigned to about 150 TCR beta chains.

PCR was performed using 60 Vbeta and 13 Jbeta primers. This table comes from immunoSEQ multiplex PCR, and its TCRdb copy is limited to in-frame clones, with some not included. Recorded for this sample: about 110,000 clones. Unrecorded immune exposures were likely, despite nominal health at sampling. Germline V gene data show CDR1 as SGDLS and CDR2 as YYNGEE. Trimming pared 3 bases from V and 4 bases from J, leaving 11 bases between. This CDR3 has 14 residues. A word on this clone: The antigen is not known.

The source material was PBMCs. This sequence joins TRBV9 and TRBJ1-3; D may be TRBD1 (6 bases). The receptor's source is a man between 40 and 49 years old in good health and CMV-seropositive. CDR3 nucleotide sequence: TGTGCCAGCAGCGGGCTCAGGGGAGGAAACACCATATATTTT. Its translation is CASSGLRGGNTIYF.